Below are 4 T cell receptor beta chains sequenced from a single sample in a study of CD4+ T cells in melanoma. Data came from immunoSEQ multiplex PCR; TCRdb stores just in-frame clones and leaves some out. The sample has about 10,000 clones, about 66% seen once. The sequencing sample was made of cells from a culture (not recorded whether cultured in vitro). The source of these receptors is a human donor with melanoma.

This CDR3 reads CSVVREPLVGWETQYF. The CDR3 bases are TGCAGCGTTGTAAGGGAACCACTCGTGGGGTGGGAGACCCAGTACTTC. The J gene is TRBJ2-5, the V gene TRBV29-1; D ambiguous. The CDR3 is 16 amino acids. The germline V gene encodes CDR1 SQVTM and CDR2 ANQGSEA. The ends were cut back, 4 bases at V and 5 bases at J, with 23 bases in the middle.

This clone appeared a few times. CDR3 sequence (DNA): TGTGCCAGCAGCCCTAGGCCGGGACTGGATCAAGAGACCCAGTACTTC. It codes for CASSPRPGLDQETQYF. The V and J genes are TRBV5-4 and TRBJ2-5; tentatively, D is TRBD2 (6 bases). The germline CDR1 and CDR2 sequences are SGHNT and YYREEE (reference sequence). Trimming removed 4 bases at V and 2 bases at J, with 18 bases between. This CDR3 is 16 amino acids long.

The chain joins TRBV4-2 to TRBJ1-5; the D is unclear. Germline lookup yields CDR1 LGHNA and CDR2 YNFKEQ. The CDR3 covers 16 residues. V was clipped by 2 bases and J by 2 bases, with 13 bases between them. The CDR3 nucleotides read TGTGCCAGCAGCCAAAGCGGGGTGAGGGGCAATCAGCCCCAGCATTTT. Translating gives CASSQSGVRGNQPQHF.

The rearrangement uses TRBV18 and TRBJ2-2; TRBD1 is a possible D gene (6 bases). The CDR3 covers 15 residues. Trimming shortened V by 3 bases and J by 1 base, and 9 bases separated the two germline ends. Germline CDR1 is KGHSH and CDR2 is LQKENI. The CDR3 coding sequence is TGTGCCAGCTCACCCGACAGGAAGAACACCGGGGAGCTGTTTTTT. This encodes CASSPDRKNTGELFF.